Given below is one T cell receptor beta chain in context. Amplification used 60 Vbeta primers and 13 Jbeta primers. Repertoires were generated with immunoSEQ multiplex PCR, while TCRdb's copy carries only in-frame clones and drops some. This repertoire shows about 150,000 clones, approximately 74% found once; its top ten account for around 1.9%. These data are taken from a study of cytomegalovirus exposure and HLA in healthy donors. This CDR3 is built from 14 residues. Trimming pared 4 bases from V and 1 base from J, leaving 11 bases between. Per germline, CDR1 LNHDA and CDR2 SQIVND (reference sequence).

Source material: PBMCs. V usage is TRBV19 and J usage is TRBJ2-7, with D possibly TRBD1 on 5 matching bases. This sequence originates from a man under 40 in good health and CMV-seronegative. The CDR3 bases are TGTGCCAGTAGTAATCAGGGATCATCCTACGAGCAGTACTTC. It specifies CASSNQGSSYEQYF.